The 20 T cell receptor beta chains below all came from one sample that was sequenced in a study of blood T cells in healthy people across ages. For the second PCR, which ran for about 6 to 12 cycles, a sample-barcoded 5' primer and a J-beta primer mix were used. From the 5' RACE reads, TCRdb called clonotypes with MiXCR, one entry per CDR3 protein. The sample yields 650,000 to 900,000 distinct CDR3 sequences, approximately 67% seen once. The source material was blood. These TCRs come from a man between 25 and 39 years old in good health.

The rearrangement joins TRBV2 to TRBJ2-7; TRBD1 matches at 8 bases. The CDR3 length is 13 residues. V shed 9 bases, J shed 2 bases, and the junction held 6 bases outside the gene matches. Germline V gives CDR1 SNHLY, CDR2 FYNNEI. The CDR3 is CARKGQGTYEQYF. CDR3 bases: TGTGCCAGGAAAGGACAGGGTACCTACGAGCAGTACTTC. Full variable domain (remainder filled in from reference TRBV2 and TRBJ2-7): EPEVTQTPSHQVTQMGQEVILRCVPISNHLYFYWYRQILGQKVEFLVSFYNNEISEKSEIFDDQFSVERPDGSNFTLKIRSTKLEDSAMYFCARKGQGTYEQYFGPGTRLTVT.

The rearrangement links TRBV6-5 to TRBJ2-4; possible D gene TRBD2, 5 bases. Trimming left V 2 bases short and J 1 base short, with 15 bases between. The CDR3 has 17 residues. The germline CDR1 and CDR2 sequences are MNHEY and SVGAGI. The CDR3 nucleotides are TGTGCCAGCAGTTACGGTCCGGGGATAAAGGCCAAAAACATTCAGTACTTC. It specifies CASSYGPGIKAKNIQYF.

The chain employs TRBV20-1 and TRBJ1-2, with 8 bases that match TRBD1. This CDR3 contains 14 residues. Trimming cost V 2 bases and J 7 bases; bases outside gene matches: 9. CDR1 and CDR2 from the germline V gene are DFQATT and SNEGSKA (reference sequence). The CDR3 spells CSARYPGGWAGYTF. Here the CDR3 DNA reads TGCAGTGCTAGATATCCAGGGGGCTGGGCTGGCTACACCTTC.

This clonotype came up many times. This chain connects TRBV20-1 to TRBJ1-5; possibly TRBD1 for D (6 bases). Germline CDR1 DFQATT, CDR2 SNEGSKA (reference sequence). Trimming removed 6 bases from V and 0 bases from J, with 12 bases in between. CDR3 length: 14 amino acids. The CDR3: CSAPMGASNQPQHF. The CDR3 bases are TGCAGTGCCCCAATGGGGGCTAGCAATCAGCCCCAGCATTTT.

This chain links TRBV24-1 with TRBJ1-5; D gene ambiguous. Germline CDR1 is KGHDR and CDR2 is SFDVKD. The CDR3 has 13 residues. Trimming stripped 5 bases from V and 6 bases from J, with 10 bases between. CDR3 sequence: CATSAQSGQPQHF. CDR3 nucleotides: TGTGCCACCAGTGCACAGTCTGGTCAGCCCCAGCATTTT.

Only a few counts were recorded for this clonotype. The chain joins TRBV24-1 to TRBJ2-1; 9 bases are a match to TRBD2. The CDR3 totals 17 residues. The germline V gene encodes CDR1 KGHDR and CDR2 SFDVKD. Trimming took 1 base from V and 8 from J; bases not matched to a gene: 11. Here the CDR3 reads CATSDFGGGARVHEQFF. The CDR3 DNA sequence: TGTGCCACCAGTGATTTTGGCGGGGGGGCGCGGGTACATGAGCAGTTCTTC.

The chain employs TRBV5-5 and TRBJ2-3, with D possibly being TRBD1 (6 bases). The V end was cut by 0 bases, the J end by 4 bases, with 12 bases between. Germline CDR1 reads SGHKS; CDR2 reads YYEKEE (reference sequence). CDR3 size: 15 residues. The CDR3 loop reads CASSLVGRGPDTQYF. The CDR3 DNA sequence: TGTGCCAGCAGCTTGGTGGGCAGGGGTCCAGATACGCAGTATTTT. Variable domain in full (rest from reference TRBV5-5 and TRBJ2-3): DAGVTQSPTHLIKTRGQQVTLRCSPISGHKSVSWYQQVLGQGPQFIFQYYEKEERGRGNFPDRFSARQFPNYSSELNVNALLLGDSALYLCASSLVGRGPDTQYFGPGTRLTVL.

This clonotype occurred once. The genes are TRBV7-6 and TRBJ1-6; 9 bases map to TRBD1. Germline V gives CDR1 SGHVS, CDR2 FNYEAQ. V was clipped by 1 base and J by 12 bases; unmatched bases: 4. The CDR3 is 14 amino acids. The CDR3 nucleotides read TGTGCCAGCAGCTTAGATGGACAGGGGAAACCCCTCCACTTT. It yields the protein CASSLDGQGKPLHF.

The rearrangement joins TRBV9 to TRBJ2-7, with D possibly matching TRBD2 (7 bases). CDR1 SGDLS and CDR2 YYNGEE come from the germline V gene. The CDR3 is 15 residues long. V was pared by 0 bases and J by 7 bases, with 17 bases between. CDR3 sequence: CASSVGRGARSEQYF. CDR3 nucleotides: TGTGCCAGCAGCGTAGGTCGGGGGGCGCGCTCTGAGCAGTACTTC.

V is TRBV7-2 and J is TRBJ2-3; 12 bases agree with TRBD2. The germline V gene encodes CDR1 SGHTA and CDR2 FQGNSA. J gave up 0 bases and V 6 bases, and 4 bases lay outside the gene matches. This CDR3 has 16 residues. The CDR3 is CASSWTSGASTDTQYF. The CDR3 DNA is TGTGCCAGCAGTTGGACTAGCGGGGCTAGCACAGATACGCAGTATTTT.

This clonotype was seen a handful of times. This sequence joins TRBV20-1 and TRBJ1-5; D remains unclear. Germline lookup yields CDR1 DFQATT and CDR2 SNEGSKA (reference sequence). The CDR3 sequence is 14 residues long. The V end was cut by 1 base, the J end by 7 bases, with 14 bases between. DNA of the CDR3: TGCAGTGCTAGAGCCCCCCGGGGTGGCCAGCCCCAGCATTTT. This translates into CSARAPRGGQPQHF.

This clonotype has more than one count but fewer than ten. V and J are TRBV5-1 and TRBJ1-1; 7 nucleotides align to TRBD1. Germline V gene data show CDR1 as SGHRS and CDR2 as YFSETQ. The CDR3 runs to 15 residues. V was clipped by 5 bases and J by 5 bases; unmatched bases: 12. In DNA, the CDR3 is TGCGCCAGCAGTTTAACACAGGGGCGGGTAACTGAAGCTTTCTTT. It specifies CASSLTQGRVTEAFF.

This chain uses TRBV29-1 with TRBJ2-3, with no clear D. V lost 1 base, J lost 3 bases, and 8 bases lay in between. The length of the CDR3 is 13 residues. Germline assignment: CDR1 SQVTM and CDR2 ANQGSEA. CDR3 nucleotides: TGCAGCGTTGAAGGGCTTGAGACAGATACGCAGTATTTT. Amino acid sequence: CSVEGLETDTQYF.

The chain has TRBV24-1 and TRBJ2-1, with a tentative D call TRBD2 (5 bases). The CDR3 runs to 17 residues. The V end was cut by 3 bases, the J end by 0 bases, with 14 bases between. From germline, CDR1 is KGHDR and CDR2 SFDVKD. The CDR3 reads CATSDTKDRDSYNEQFF. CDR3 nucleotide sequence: TGTGCCACCAGTGATACTAAAGACCGGGACTCCTACAATGAGCAGTTCTTC.

CDR3 protein: CATRPRTLGPGELFF. The CDR3 DNA reads TGTGCCACGAGGCCGAGGACCTTGGGGCCCGGGGAGCTGTTTTTT. This rearrangement joins TRBV6-1 to TRBJ2-2; perhaps TRBD1 as D (5 bases). Germline CDR1 and CDR2: MNHNS and SASEGT. The CDR3 runs to 15 residues. V lost 10 bases and J lost 6, with 21 bases in between.

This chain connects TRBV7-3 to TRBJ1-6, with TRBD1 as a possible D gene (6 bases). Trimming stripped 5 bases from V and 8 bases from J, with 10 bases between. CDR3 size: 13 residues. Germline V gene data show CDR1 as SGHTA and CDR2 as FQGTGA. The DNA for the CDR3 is TGTGCCAGCAGCGCCCGGACAGATTCACCCCTCCACTTT. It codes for CASSARTDSPLHF.

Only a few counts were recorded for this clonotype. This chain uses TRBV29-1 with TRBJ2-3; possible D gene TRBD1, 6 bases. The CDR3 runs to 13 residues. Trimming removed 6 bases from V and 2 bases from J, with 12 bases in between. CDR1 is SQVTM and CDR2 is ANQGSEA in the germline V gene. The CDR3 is CSVDTGLTDTQYF. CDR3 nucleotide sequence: TGCAGCGTAGATACAGGGCTCACAGATACGCAGTATTTT.

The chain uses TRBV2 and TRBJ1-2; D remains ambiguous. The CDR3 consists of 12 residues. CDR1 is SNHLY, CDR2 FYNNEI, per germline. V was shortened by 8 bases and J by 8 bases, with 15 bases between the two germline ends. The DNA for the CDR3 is TGTGCCAGCGGAGGGCCGGTCATCGGCTACACCTTC. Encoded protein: CASGGPVIGYTF. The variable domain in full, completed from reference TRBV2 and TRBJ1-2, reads EPEVTQTPSHQVTQMGQEVILRCVPISNHLYFYWYRQILGQKVEFLVSFYNNEISEKSEIFDDQFSVERPDGSNFTLKIRSTKLEDSAMYFCASGGPVIGYTFGSGTRLTVV.

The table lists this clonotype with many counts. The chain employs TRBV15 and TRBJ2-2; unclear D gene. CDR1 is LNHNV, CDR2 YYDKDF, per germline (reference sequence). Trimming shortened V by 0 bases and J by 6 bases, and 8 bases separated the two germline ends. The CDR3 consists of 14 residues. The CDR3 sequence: CATSREDIAGELFF. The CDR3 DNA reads TGTGCCACCAGCAGAGAAGACATCGCCGGGGAGCTGTTTTTT.

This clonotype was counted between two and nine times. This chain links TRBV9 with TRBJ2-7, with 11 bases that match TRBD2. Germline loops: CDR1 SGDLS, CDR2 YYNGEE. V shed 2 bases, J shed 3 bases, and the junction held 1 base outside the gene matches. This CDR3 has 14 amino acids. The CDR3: CASSVGLAVYEQYF. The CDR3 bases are TGTGCCAGCAGCGTGGGACTAGCGGTCTACGAGCAGTACTTC.